This T cell receptor (beta chain) was profiled in a study of T cell responses to AZD1222 COVID-19 vaccine. The CDR3 sequence is 12 residues long. Trimming at V came to 8 bases and at J to 6 bases, leaving 7 bases not matched to a gene. Germline V gene data show CDR1 as LNHDA and CDR2 as SQIVND (reference sequence). This clone occurred once. Method: immunoSEQ multiplex PCR; TCRdb's copy keeps in-frame clones and lacks some. The sample has around 130,000 clones; about 94% are singletons. Sample: peripheral blood, taken on day 0 of AZD1222 vaccination. The chain joins TRBV19 to TRBJ2-7; 7 bases line up with TRBD2. The receptor's source is an adult in good health. CDR3 coding DNA: TGTGCCAGTCTCCCGGGGGGAAGCGAGCAGTACTTC. Amino acid sequence: CASLPGGSEQYF.